The 15 T cell receptor beta chains presented below share a single source sample, sequenced in a study of T cells in Graves' hyperthyroidism and ophthalmopathy. The source material, RNA transcripts, was used to amplify TCR beta CDR3 regions. TCR CDR3 regions were first amplified by RT-PCR with HTBI primers. TCRdb re-called the multiplex PCR reads with MiXCR, one entry per CDR3 protein. The sample records more than 250,000 distinct CDR3 sequences, roughly 15% being singletons. Material: blood. Receptor source: a woman between 50 and 59 years old with Graves' hyperthyroidism that later progressed to Graves' ophthalmopathy.

The chain joins TRBV20-1 to TRBJ2-3; 9 nucleotides agree with TRBD2. Germline assignment: CDR1 DFQATT and CDR2 SNEGSKA (reference sequence). Germline trimming cut 3 bases from V and 1 base from J; bases unmatched to any gene: 17. The CDR3 is 19 residues long. The CDR3 here is CSASPLGAGGGRRTDTQYF. The CDR3 region has the DNA TGCAGTGCTAGCCCTCTAGGAGCGGGAGGAGGTCGTCGCACAGATACGCAGTATTTT.

This clonotype appeared a few times. The V gene is TRBV9, the J gene TRBJ2-1; TRBD2 agrees at 9 bases. The germline V gene has CDR1 SGDLS and CDR2 YYNGEE. Trimming took 4 bases from V and 6 from J; bases not matched to a gene: 8. The CDR3 is 15 residues long. The CDR3 region has the DNA TGTGCCAGCAGCTTCGGGACTAGCTTGGTCAATGAGCAGTTCTTC. Protein: CASSFGTSLVNEQFF.

At least ten counts were recorded for this clonotype. This chain connects TRBV11-2 to TRBJ2-5, with 7 bases lining up with TRBD1. Trimming took 0 bases from V and 5 from J; bases not matched to a gene: 6. Germline loops: CDR1 SGHAT, CDR2 FQNNGV. CDR3 length: 15 residues. The CDR3 loop is CASSLDGTAKETQYF. CDR3 bases: TGTGCCAGCAGCTTAGACGGGACAGCGAAGGAGACCCAGTACTTC.

The chain combines TRBV6-1 with TRBJ1-2; a weak D match, TRBD1 (6 bases). Germline CDR1 is MNHNS and CDR2 is SASEGT. Trimming took 6 bases from V and 4 from J, leaving 36 bases between them. The CDR3 runs to 21 residues. CDR3 bases: TGTGCCAGCAGCTCGAAAACCTCAACAGGGCAAGTCTATAAGCGGGCCTATGGCTACACCTTC. Protein product: CASSSKTSTGQVYKRAYGYTF.

This clonotype was counted ten times or more. The chain combines TRBV29-1 with TRBJ2-2, with D tentatively TRBD1 (6 bases). V dropped 3 bases and J dropped 0 bases, with 8 bases sitting between them. The CDR3 has 14 amino acids. CDR1 and CDR2 from the germline V gene are SQVTM and ANQGSEA. CDR3 sequence (DNA): TGCAGCGTTGACAGGGGCGCGAACACCGGGGAGCTGTTTTTT. This codes for CSVDRGANTGELFF.

This clonotype was observed at least ten times. The J gene is TRBJ2-3, the V gene TRBV2; D ambiguous. The germline V gene encodes CDR1 SNHLY and CDR2 FYNNEI. V was shortened by 2 bases and J by 1 base, with 7 bases between the two germline ends. This CDR3 region has 14 residues. The DNA of the CDR3 is TGTGCCAGCAGTGAAACCAGCGGCACAGATACGCAGTATTTT. Translated: CASSETSGTDTQYF.

At least ten counts were recorded for this clonotype. The chain joins TRBV5-1 to TRBJ2-4, with TRBD1 identical over 9 bases. Looked up from germline, CDR1 is SGHRS and CDR2 is YFSETQ. The CDR3 extends over 16 amino acids. V shed 2 bases and J 2 bases; nucleotides not matched to a gene: 5. CDR3 bases: TGCGCCAGCAGCTTTACAGGGGGCTTAACCAAAAACATTCAGTACTTC. This sequence encodes CASSFTGGLTKNIQYF.

This clonotype appeared many times. V gene TRBV5-5 combines with J gene TRBJ1-5; D gene uncertain. With 0 bases removed from V and 5 bases from J, the gap between germline ends came to 9 bases. Germline V lookup: CDR1 SGHKS, CDR2 YYEKEE (reference sequence). This CDR3 is 14 amino acids long. The CDR3 reads CASSLAQFDQPQHF. In DNA form, the CDR3 reads TGTGCCAGCAGCTTGGCCCAGTTTGATCAGCCCCAGCATTTT.

The genes are TRBV28 and TRBJ1-1; the D gene is possibly TRBD1 (5 bases). This CDR3 has 13 residues. Looked up from germline, CDR1 is MDHEN and CDR2 is SYDVKM. Deletions cut 5 bases from V and 11 bases from J, with 18 bases between. CDR3: CASSPRTLGGAFF. The CDR3 region has the DNA TGTGCCAGCAGTCCGCGGACACTCGGCGGGGCTTTCTTT.

The table lists this clonotype with many counts. This chain joins TRBV20-1 and TRBJ2-5; D perhaps matches TRBD1 (5 bases). Germline CDR1 DFQATT, CDR2 SNEGSKA (reference sequence). Trimming cost V 0 bases and J 4 bases, with 15 bases left between them. This CDR3 has 15 amino acids. CDR3 protein: CSARDPEGDGETQYF. The CDR3 DNA reads TGCAGTGCTAGAGACCCCGAAGGGGATGGAGAGACCCAGTACTTC.

In this sample, this clonotype turned up many times. The V call is TRBV6-1, the J call TRBJ2-3, with TRBD2 identical over 8 bases. V shed 5 bases and J 1 base; nucleotides not matched to a gene: 8. This CDR3 contains 16 residues. Germline V gene data show CDR1 as MNHNS and CDR2 as SASEGT. The CDR3 sequence: CASSPRLASGTDTQYF. As DNA, the CDR3 is TGTGCCAGCAGTCCCCGACTAGCGTCGGGCACAGATACGCAGTATTTT.

The CDR3 DNA sequence: TGTGCCAGCAGTCATACAGGGATATATGAAAAACTGTTTTTT. Translated, it gives CASSHTGIYEKLFF. V usage is TRBV6-1 and J usage is TRBJ1-4; D might be TRBD1 (6 bases). Germline values: CDR1 MNHNS, CDR2 SASEGT. This CDR3 has 14 residues. Trimming took 5 bases from V and 6 from J, leaving 13 bases between them.

This clonotype was counted at least ten times. The chain is built from TRBV6-5 and TRBJ2-1; D gene uncertain. Germline CDR1 is MNHEY and CDR2 is SVGAGI. V was cut by 5 bases and J by 9 bases, with 17 bases left in between. The CDR3 has 14 residues. CDR3 sequence reads: CASSPLGGPGEQFF. The CDR3 DNA sequence: TGTGCCAGCAGTCCCCTGGGTGGGCCGGGTGAGCAGTTCTTC.

This clonotype was counted many times. V and J are TRBV5-5 and TRBJ1-2, with unresolved D. V gave up 4 bases and J gave up 0 bases, with 13 bases separating them. CDR3 length: 15 residues. Germline V lookup: CDR1 SGHKS, CDR2 YYEKEE (reference sequence). CDR3 DNA: TGTGCCAGCAGCCCGGACCTAGCCCCTAACTATGGCTACACCTTC. Its translation: CASSPDLAPNYGYTF. The whole variable domain, remainder taken from reference TRBV5-5 and TRBJ1-2, is DAGVTQSPTHLIKTRGQQVTLRCSPISGHKSVSWYQQVLGQGPQFIFQYYEKEERGRGNFPDRFSARQFPNYSSELNVNALLLGDSALYLCASSPDLAPNYGYTFGSGTRLTVV.

This clonotype was seen many times. The V and J genes are TRBV28 and TRBJ1-4, with 8 bases fitting TRBD1. Trimming at V came to 7 bases and at J to 8 bases, leaving 6 bases not matched to a gene. The CDR3 sequence is 13 residues long. The V gene's germline CDR1 is MDHEN and CDR2 SYDVKM. In DNA, the CDR3 is TGTGCCAGCACCTTCGGACAGGGCGAAAAACTGTTTTTT. Its protein product is CASTFGQGEKLFF. The whole variable domain, filled in from reference TRBV28 and TRBJ1-4, reads DVKVTQSSRYLVKRTGEKVFLECVQDMDHENMFWYRQDPGLGLRLIYFSYDVKMKEKGDIPEGYSVSREKKERFSLILESASTNQTSMYLCASTFGQGEKLFFGSGTQLSVL.